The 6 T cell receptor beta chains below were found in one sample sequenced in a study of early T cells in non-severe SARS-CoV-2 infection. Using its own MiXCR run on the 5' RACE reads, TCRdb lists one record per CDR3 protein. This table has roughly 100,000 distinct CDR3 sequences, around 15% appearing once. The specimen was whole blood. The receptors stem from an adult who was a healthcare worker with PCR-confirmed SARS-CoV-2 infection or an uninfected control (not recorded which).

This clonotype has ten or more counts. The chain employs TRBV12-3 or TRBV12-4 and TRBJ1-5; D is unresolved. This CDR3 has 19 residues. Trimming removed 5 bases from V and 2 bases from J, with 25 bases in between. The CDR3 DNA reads TGTGCCAGCAGTGTGAGAGGTACCAACGTCATTAGCGGCAATCAGCCCCAGCATTTT. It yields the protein CASSVRGTNVISGNQPQHF.

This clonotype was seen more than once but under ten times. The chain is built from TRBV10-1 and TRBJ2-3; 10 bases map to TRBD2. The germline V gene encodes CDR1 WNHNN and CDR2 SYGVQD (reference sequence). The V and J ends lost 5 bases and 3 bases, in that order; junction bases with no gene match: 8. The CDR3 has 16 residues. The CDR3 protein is CASSPRASGGTDTQYF. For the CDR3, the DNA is TGCGCCAGCAGTCCCCGGGCTAGCGGGGGTACAGATACGCAGTATTTT.

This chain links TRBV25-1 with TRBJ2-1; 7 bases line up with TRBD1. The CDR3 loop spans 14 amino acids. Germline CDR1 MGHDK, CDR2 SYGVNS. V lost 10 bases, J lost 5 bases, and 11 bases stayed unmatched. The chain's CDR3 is CANAGTEDNNEQFF. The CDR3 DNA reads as TGTGCCAACGCCGGGACAGAGGACAACAATGAGCAGTTCTTC.

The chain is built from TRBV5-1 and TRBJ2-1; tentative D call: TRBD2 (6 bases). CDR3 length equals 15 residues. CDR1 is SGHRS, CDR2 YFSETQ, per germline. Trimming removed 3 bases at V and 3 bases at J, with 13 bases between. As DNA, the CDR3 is TGCGCCAGCAGCTCAGTGCGGGGTTACTACAATGAGCAGTTCTTC. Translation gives CASSSVRGYYNEQFF.

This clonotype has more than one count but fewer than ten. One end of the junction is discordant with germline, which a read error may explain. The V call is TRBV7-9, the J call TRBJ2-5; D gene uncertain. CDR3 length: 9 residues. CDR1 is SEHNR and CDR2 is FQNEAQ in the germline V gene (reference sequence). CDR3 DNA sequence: TGTGCCAGCAGCGCGGACGGAAACTTC. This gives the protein CASSADGNF.

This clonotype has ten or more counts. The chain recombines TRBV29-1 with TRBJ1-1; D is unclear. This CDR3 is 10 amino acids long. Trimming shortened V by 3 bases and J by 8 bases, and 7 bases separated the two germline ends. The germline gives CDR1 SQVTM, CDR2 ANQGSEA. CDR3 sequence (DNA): TGCAGCGTTGAGTGGGGAGAAGCTTTCTTT. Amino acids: CSVEWGEAFF.